The T cell receptor beta chain under discussion was sequenced for a study of T cells after posttransplantation cyclophosphamide. With 1 base clipped from V and 7 bases from J, the junction kept 6 bases outside the gene matches. CDR1 LNHDA and CDR2 SQIVND come from the germline V gene (reference sequence). The CDR3 totals 15 residues. This clone occurred many times. The repertoire was sequenced with immunoSEQ multiplex PCR; TCRdb's copy has only in-frame clones and lacks some. The repertoire consists of almost 35,000 clones, none detected only once. Peripheral blood was collected from the related graft donor on the marrow donation day.

The TCR originated in a woman aged 45 to 65 in good health and a related stem cell transplant donor. Sequenced material: PBMCs. J is TRBJ2-1 and V is TRBV19; 8 nucleotides match TRBD1. For the CDR3, the DNA is TGTGCCAGTAGTATAGCCGACAGGGGCTATAATGAGCAGTTCTTC. Amino acids: CASSIADRGYNEQFF.